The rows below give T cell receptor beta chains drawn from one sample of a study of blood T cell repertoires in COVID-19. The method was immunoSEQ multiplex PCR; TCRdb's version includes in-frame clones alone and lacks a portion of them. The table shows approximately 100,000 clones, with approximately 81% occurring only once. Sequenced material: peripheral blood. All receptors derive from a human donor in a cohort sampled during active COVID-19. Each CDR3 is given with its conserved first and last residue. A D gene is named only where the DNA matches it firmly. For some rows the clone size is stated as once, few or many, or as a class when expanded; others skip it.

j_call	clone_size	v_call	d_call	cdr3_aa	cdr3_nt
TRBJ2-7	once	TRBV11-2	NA	CASSLEGNLEQYF	TGTGCCAGCAGCTTAGAGGGCAACCTCGAGCAGTACTTC
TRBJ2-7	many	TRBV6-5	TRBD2	CASSSAREGRDEQYF	TGTGCCAGCAGTTCCGCCCGGGAGGGCCGCGACGAGCAGTACTTC
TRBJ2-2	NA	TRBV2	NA	CASRTARAGELFF	TGTGCCAGCAGGACCGCCAGGGCCGGGGAGCTGTTTTTT
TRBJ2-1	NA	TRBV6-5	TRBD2	CASLGLAGGNEQFF	TGTGCCAGCCTAGGACTAGCGGGAGGGAATGAGCAGTTCTTC
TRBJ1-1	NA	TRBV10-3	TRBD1	CAISPLTGESEAFF	TGTGCCATCAGCCCTCTGACAGGGGAATCTGAAGCTTTCTTT
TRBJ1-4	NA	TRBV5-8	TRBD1	CASSKRGDRYEKLFF	TGTGCCAGCAGCAAAAGAGGGGACAGGTATGAAAAACTGTTTTTT
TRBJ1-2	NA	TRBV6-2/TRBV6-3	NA	CASSLQGTYYGYTF	TGTGCCAGCAGTTTACAGGGAACCTACTATGGCTACACCTTC
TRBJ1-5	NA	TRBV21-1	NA	CASTGSSQHF	TGTGCCAGCACTGGGAGTTCTCAGCATTTT
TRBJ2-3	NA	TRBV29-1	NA	CSVERGQLPYF	TGCAGCGTTGAAAGAGGACAGTTGCCGTATTTT
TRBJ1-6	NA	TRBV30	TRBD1	CAWSVTQGDSPLHF	TGTGCCTGGAGTGTAACCCAGGGGGATTCACCCCTCCACTTT
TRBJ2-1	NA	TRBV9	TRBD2	CASSVETSGRYNEQFF	TGTGCCAGCAGCGTGGAGACTAGCGGGAGGTACAATGAGCAGTTCTTC
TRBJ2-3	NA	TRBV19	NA	CASSIAGSNTDTQYF	TGTGCCAGTAGTATCGCGGGATCTAACACAGATACGCAGTATTTT
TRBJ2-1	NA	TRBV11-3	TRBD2	CASSFGTSGMSHEQFF	TGTGCCAGCAGCTTCGGGACTAGCGGGATGAGCCATGAGCAGTTCTTC
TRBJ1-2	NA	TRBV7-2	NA	CASSGHGHGYTF	TGTGCCAGCAGTGGACATGGGCATGGCTACACCTTC
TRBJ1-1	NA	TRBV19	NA	CASSIDRGRTEAFF	TGTGCCAGTAGTATAGATCGAGGGAGAACTGAAGCTTTCTTT
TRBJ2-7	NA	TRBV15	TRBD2	CATSREGGSRQQYF	TGTGCCACCAGCAGAGAAGGCGGGAGCCGTCAGCAGTACTTC
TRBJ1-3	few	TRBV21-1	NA	CASSTNRGNGNTIYF	TGTGCCAGCAGCACCAACAGGGGAAATGGAAACACCATATATTTT
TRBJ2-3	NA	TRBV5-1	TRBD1	CASSLATGGTTDTQYF	TGCGCCAGCAGCTTGGCGACAGGGGGCACCACAGATACGCAGTATTTT
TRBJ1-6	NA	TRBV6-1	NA	CASSESGGLGSPLHF	TGTGCCAGCAGTGAATCCGGGGGGCTAGGTTCACCCCTCCACTTT
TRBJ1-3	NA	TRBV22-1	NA	CPGSARRTGQYPHTFGNTIYF	TGTCCTGGGAGCGCACGTCGGACAGGACAATACCCACACACATTTGGAAACACCATATATTTT
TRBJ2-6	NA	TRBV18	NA	CASSPSRNWAPSSGANVLTF	TGTGCCAGCTCACCAAGTCGGAACTGGGCCCCGAGCTCTGGGGCCAACGTCCTGACTTTC
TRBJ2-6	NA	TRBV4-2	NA	CASSPPTGANVLTF	TGTGCCAGCAGCCCACCGACAGGGGCCAACGTCCTGACTTTC
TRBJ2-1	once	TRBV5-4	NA	CASSLADRRGDNEQFF	TGTGCCAGCAGCTTGGCCGACCGACGGGGAGACAATGAGCAGTTCTTC
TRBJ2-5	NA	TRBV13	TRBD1	CASSAGQGARETQYF	TGTGCCAGCAGCGCAGGACAGGGGGCGCGGGAGACCCAGTACTTC
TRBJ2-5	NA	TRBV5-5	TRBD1	CASSPRQGTGQETQYF	TGTGCCAGCAGCCCCAGACAGGGTACGGGCCAGGAGACCCAGTACTTC
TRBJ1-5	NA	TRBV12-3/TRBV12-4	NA	CASSRQTNQPQHF	TGTGCCAGCAGTAGACAGACCAATCAGCCCCAGCATTTT
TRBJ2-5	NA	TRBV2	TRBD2	CASSEGTSRETQYF	TGTGCCAGCAGCGAAGGGACTAGTCGGGAGACCCAGTACTTC
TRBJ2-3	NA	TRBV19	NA	CASSIDLQGNRPTSTDTQYF	TGTGCCAGTAGTATAGACCTACAGGGCAACCGTCCAACGAGCACAGATACGCAGTATTTT
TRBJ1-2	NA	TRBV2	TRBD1	CASRLTGRGYTF	TGTGCCAGCAGACTGACAGGGCGTGGCTACACCTTC
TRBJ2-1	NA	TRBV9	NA	CASSVVSLAHNEQFF	TGTGCCAGCAGCGTAGTCAGCCTAGCCCACAATGAGCAGTTCTTC